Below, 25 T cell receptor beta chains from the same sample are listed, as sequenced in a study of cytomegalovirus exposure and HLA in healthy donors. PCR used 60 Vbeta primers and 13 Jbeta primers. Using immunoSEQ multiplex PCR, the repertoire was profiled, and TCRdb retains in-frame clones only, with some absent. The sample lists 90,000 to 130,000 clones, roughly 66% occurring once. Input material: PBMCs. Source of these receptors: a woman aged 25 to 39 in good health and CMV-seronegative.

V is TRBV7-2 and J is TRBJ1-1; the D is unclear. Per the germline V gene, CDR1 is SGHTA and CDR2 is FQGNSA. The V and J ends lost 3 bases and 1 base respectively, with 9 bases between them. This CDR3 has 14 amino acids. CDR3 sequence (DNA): TGTGCCAGCAGCTTTGGTTCAGGGAACACTGAAGCTTTCTTT. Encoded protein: CASSFGSGNTEAFF.

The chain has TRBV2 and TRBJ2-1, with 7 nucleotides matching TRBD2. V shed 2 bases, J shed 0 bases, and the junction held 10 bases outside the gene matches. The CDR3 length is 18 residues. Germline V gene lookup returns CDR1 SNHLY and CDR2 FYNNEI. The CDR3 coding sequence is TGTGCCAGCAGTGAACTTCCCCCGGGACTAAGCTCCTACAATGAGCAGTTCTTC. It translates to CASSELPPGLSSYNEQFF.

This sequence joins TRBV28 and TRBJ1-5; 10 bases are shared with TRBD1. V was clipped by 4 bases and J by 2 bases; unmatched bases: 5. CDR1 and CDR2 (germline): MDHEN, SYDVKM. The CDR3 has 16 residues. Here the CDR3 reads CASSSYGTGGNQPQHF. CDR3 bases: TGTGCCAGCAGTTCGTATGGGACAGGGGGCAATCAGCCCCAGCATTTT.

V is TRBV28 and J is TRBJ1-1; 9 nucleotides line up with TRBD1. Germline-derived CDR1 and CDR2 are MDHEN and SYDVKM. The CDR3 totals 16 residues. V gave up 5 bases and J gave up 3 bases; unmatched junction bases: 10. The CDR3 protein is CASSLRTGVIDTEAFF. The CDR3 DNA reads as TGTGCCAGCAGTCTCCGGACAGGGGTTATTGACACTGAAGCTTTCTTT.

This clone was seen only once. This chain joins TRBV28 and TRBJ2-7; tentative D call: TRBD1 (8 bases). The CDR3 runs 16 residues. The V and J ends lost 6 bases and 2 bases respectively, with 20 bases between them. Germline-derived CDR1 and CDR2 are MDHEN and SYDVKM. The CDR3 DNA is TGTGCCAGCAGACAAGCGGGACAGGCCGTAGCCTACGAGCAGTACTTC. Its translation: CASRQAGQAVAYEQYF.

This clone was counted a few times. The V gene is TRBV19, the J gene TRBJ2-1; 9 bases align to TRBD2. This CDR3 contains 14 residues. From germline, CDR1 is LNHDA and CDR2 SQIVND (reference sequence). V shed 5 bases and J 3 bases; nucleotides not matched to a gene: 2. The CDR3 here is CASSGREGYNEQFF. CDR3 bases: TGTGCCAGTAGTGGGCGGGAGGGCTACAATGAGCAGTTCTTC. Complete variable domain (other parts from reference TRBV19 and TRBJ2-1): DGGITQSPKYLFRKEGQNVTLSCEQNLNHDAMYWYRQDPGQGLRLIYYSQIVNDFQKGDIAEGYSVSREKKESFPLTVTSAQKNPTAFYLCASSGREGYNEQFFGPGTRLTVL.

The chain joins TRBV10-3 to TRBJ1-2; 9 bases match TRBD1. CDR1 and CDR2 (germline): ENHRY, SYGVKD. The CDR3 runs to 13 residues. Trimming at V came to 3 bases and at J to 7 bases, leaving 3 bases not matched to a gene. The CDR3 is CAISETGGVGYTF. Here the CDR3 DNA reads TGTGCCATCAGTGAAACAGGGGGCGTTGGCTACACCTTC.

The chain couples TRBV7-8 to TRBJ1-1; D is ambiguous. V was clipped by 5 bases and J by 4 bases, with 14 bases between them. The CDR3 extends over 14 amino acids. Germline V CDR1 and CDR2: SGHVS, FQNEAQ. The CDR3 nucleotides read TGTGCCAGCAGCCGTAAAGTCCGGGGCACTGAAGCTTTCTTT. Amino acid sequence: CASSRKVRGTEAFF.

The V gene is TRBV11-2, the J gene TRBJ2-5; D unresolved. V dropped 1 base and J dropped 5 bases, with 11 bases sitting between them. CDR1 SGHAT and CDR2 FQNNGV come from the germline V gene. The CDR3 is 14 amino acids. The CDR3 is CASSLGNSRETQYF. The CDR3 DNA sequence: TGTGCCAGCAGCTTAGGAAACAGTCGGGAGACCCAGTACTTC.

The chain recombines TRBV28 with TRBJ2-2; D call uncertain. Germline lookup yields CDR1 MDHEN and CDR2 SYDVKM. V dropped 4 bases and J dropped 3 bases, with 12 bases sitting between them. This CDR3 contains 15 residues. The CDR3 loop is CASSSPADYTGELFF. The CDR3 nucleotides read TGTGCCAGCAGTTCACCTGCAGACTACACCGGGGAGCTGTTTTTT.

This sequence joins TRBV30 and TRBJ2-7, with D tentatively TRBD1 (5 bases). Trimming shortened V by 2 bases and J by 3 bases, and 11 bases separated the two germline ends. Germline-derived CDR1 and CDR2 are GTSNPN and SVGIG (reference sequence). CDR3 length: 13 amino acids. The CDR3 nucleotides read TGTGCCTGGAGTCCCCCAGGGTTCTACGAGCAGTACTTC. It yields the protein CAWSPPGFYEQYF.

CDR3 bases: TGTGCCAGCAGTTTACAGGGACACGGAAACACCATATATTTT. It is translated as CASSLQGHGNTIYF. The chain couples TRBV27 to TRBJ1-3; possible D gene TRBD1, 6 bases. Trimming removed 2 bases from V and 4 bases from J, with 9 bases in between. The CDR3 runs to 14 residues. The V gene's germline CDR1 is MNHEY and CDR2 SMNVEV (reference sequence).

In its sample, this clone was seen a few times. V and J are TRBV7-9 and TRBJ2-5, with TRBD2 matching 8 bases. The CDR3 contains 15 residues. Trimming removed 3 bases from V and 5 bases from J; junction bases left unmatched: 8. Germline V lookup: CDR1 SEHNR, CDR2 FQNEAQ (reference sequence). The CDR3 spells CASSLRRGGLETQYF. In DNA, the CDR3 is TGTGCCAGCAGCTTGCGCCGGGGGGGTCTGGAGACCCAGTACTTC.

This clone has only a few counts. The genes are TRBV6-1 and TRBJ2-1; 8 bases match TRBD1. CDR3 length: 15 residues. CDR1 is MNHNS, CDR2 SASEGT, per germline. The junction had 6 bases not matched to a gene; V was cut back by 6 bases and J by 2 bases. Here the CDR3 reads CASRVRDRTYNEQFF. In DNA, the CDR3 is TGTGCCAGCAGGGTCCGGGACAGGACCTACAATGAGCAGTTCTTC.

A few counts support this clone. CDR3 residues: CSVEGLSGSTSGELFF. CDR3 in DNA: TGCAGCGTTGAAGGGTTGAGCGGGAGTACGTCCGGGGAGCTGTTTTTT. The V call is TRBV29-1, the J call TRBJ2-2; 8 nucleotides line up with TRBD2. This CDR3 is 16 amino acids long. V lost 1 base and J lost 6; bases outside the gene matches: 10. Germline CDR1 reads SQVTM; CDR2 reads ANQGSEA.

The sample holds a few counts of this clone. The CDR3 sequence: CASSLLPNEQFF. In DNA, the CDR3 is TGTGCCAGCAGCCTCCTCCCCAATGAGCAGTTCTTC. The chain carries TRBV6-6 and TRBJ2-1, with D unresolved. From germline, CDR1 is MNHNY and CDR2 SVGAGI (reference sequence). The CDR3 has 12 amino acids. The ends were cut back, 6 bases at V and 6 bases at J, with 9 bases in the middle.

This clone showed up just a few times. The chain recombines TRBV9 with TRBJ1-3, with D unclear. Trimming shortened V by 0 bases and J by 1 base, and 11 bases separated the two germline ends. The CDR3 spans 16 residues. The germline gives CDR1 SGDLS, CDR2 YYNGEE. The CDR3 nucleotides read TGTGCCAGCAGCGTAGTAGGGAGATGGTCTGGAAACACCATATATTTT. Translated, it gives CASSVVGRWSGNTIYF.

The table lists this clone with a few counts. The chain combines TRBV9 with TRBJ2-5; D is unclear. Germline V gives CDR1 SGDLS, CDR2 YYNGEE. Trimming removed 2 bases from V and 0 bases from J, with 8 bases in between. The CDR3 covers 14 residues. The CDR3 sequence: CASSVERHQETQYF. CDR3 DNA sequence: TGTGCCAGCAGCGTGGAGCGACACCAAGAGACCCAGTACTTC.

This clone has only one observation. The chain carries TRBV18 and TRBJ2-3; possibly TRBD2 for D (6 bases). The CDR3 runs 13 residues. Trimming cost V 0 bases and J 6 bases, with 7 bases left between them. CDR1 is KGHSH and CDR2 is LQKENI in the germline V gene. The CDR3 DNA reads TGTGCCAGCTCACCACCGGCGGGGGATACGCAGTATTTT. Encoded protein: CASSPPAGDTQYF.

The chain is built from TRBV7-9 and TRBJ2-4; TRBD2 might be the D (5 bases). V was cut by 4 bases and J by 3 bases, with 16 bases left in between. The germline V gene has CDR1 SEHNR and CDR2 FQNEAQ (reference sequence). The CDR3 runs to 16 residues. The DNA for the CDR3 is TGTGCCAGCAGCTCAATAATCGGCGGGTACAAAAACATTCAGTACTTC. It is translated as CASSSIIGGYKNIQYF. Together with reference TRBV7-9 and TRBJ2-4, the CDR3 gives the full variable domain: DTGVSQNPRHKITKRGQNVTFRCDPISEHNRLYWYRQTLGQGPEFLTYFQNEAQLEKSRLLSDRFSAERPKGSFSTLEIQRTEQGDSAMYLCASSSIIGGYKNIQYFGAGTRLSVL.

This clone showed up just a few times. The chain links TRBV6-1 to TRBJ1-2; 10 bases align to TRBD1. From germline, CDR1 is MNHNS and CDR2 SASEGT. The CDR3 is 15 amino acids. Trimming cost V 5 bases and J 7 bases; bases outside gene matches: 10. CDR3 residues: CASSSDGQGVSGYTF. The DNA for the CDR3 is TGTGCCAGCAGTTCCGACGGACAGGGGGTCTCTGGCTACACCTTC.

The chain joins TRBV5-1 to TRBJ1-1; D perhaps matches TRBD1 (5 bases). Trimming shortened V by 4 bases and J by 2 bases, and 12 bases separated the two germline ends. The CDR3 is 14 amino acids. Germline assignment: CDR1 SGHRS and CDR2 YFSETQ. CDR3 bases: TGCGCCAGCAGCCTCCAGGGTGTTAACACTGAAGCTTTCTTT. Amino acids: CASSLQGVNTEAFF.

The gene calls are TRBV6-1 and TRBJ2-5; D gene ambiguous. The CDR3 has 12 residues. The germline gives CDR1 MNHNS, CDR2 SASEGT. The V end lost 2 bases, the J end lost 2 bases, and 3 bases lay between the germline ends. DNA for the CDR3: TGTGCCAGCAGTGAACAGCAAGAGACCCAGTACTTC. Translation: CASSEQQETQYF.

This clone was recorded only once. The CDR3 coding sequence is TGTGCCAGCAGCTTGGGATCCGGGAGGGCCGACAATGAGCAGTTCTTC. Amino acids: CASSLGSGRADNEQFF. V is TRBV5-4 and J is TRBJ2-1; 8 bases fit TRBD2. The CDR3 is 16 residues long. V was pared by 0 bases and J by 5 bases, with 7 bases of the junction left unmatched. Germline V gene data show CDR1 as SGHNT and CDR2 as YYREEE (reference sequence).

The CDR3 DNA follows: TGTGCCAGCATAAAGCTTACGTCGAATGAGCAGTTCTTC. Protein: CASIKLTSNEQFF. V and J are TRBV6-6 and TRBJ2-1; D gene unclear. CDR1 and CDR2 from the germline V gene are MNHNY and SVGAGI (reference sequence). The CDR3 covers 13 residues. V was clipped by 7 bases and J by 7 bases, with 14 bases between them.